Detailed here is one T cell receptor (beta chain). This sample is part of a study of shared clonotypes between healthy human individuals. Trimming shortened V by 3 bases and J by 0 bases, and 5 bases separated the two germline ends. Germline CDR1 MNHEY, CDR2 SMNVEV (reference sequence). This CDR3 has 13 amino acids. The protocol was immunoSEQ multiplex PCR, while the TCRdb copy is restricted to in-frame clones and leaves out a portion. In the table there are 100,000 or so clones, about half of which are singletons. Sequenced sample: PBMCs. This chain connects TRBV27 to TRBJ1-1; D ambiguous. The sequence was collected from a woman aged 40 to 50 in good health. Some clones in this sample may be carry-over from other donors' samples. CDR3: CASSLAMNTEAFF. CDR3 nucleotides: TGTGCCAGCAGTTTGGCCATGAACACTGAAGCTTTCTTT.